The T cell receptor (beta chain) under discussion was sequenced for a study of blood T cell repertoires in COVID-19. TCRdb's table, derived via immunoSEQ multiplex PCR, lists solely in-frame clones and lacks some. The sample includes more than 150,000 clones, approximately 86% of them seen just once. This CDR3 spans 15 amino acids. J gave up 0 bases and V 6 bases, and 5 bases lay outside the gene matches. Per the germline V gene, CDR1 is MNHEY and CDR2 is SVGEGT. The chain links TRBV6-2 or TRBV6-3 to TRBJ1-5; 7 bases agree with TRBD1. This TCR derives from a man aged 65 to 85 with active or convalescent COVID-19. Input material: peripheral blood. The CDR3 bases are TGTGCCAGCAGCCTCGGGACAGTTAGCAATCAGCCCCAGCATTTT. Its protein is CASSLGTVSNQPQHF.